These T cell receptor beta chains were read from a single sample in a study of cytomegalovirus exposure and HLA in healthy donors. Generated by immunoSEQ multiplex PCR, the TCRdb table keeps only in-frame clones and is missing some. The repertoire has approximately 200,000 clones, 82% of them found once; the top ten carry roughly 0.095%. The sequenced sample consisted of PBMCs. All receptors come from a boy younger than 10 in good health and CMV-seronegative. Each CDR3 is given with its conserved first and last residue. The D gene is left open where the match is weak. The listing skips clone size in some rows; elsewhere it reads once, few, many or a size class.

CDR3	DNA	V	D	J	size
CASSSPRGQHTTGELFF	TGTGCCAGCAGCTCCCCGAGGGGACAGCACACGACCGGGGAGCTGTTTTTT	TRBV7-6	TRBD1	TRBJ2-2	NA
CAIGPPSGGTDTQYF	TGTGCCATCGGGCCCCCTAGCGGGGGGACAGATACGCAGTATTTT	TRBV10-3	TRBD2	TRBJ2-3	NA
CASSPQMNTEAFF	TGTGCCAGCAGTCCCCAAATGAACACTGAAGCTTTCTTT	TRBV2	NA	TRBJ1-1	NA
CSVDLQGRGETQYF	TGCAGCGTTGATCTGCAGGGTAGGGGAGAGACCCAGTACTTC	TRBV29-1	NA	TRBJ2-5	NA
CASSQGLATETQYF	TGTGCCAGTAGTCAAGGACTAGCGACGGAGACCCAGTACTTC	TRBV19	TRBD2	TRBJ2-5	NA
CASSPVDRVSYEQYF	TGTGCCAGCAGTCCCGTGGACAGGGTCTCCTACGAGCAGTACTTC	TRBV27	TRBD1	TRBJ2-7	few
CASSWGQGRPQHF	TGTGCCAGCAGTTGGGGACAGGGGAGGCCCCAGCATTTT	TRBV7-9	TRBD1	TRBJ1-5	NA
CASSLDWSYEQYF	TGTGCCAGCAGCTTAGATTGGAGCTACGAGCAGTACTTC	TRBV11-2	NA	TRBJ2-7	NA
CASSAGTGREQYF	TGTGCCAGCAGCGCCGGGACAGGGAGGGAGCAGTACTTC	TRBV7-2	TRBD1	TRBJ2-7	NA
CASSVGGGGGRNEQFF	TGTGCCAGCAGCGTAGGAGGTGGAGGGGGCAGAAATGAGCAGTTCTTC	TRBV9	NA	TRBJ2-1	few
CASSWDSSPLHF	TGTGCCAGCAGCTGGGACTCTTCACCCCTCCACTTT	TRBV7-2	NA	TRBJ1-6	NA
CASSEPDYEQYF	TGTGCCAGCAGCGAGCCCGACTACGAGCAGTACTTC	TRBV7-9	NA	TRBJ2-7	NA
CATSTPGGASNQPQHF	TGTGCCACCAGCACCCCAGGGGGCGCGAGCAATCAGCCCCAGCATTTT	TRBV15	TRBD1	TRBJ1-5	NA
CASSPPGDGWCGYTF	TGCGCCAGCAGCCCTCCAGGGGACGGCTGGTGTGGCTACACCTTC	TRBV5-1	NA	TRBJ1-2	NA
CASSPREDFSSGNTIYF	TGCGCCAGCAGTCCTAGGGAGGACTTTAGCTCTGGAAACACCATATATTTT	TRBV23-1	NA	TRBJ1-3	once
CASSLAGGRGNEQFF	TGTGCCAGCAGCTTAGCGGGGGGGCGCGGTAATGAGCAGTTCTTC	TRBV7-2	NA	TRBJ2-1	NA
CASSIRAGGVGAQFF	TGTGCCAGTAGTATCAGAGCGGGGGGAGTCGGGGCGCAGTTCTTC	TRBV19	TRBD2	TRBJ2-1	NA
CASSIGDRYNSPLHF	TGTGCCAGTAGTATCGGGGATCGTTATAATTCACCCCTCCACTTT	TRBV19	NA	TRBJ1-6	NA
CASRTTGGEFYGYTF	TGCGCCAGCAGGACGACAGGGGGTGAATTCTATGGCTACACCTTC	TRBV5-1	TRBD1	TRBJ1-2	NA
CASSGRLAGVNTGELFF	TGTGCCAGCAGCGGCAGACTAGCGGGGGTGAACACCGGGGAGCTGTTTTTT	TRBV4-2	TRBD2	TRBJ2-2	NA
CASSPQTGAGTGELFF	TGCGCCAGCAGCCCCCAGACAGGGGCCGGGACCGGGGAGCTGTTTTTT	TRBV7-6	TRBD1	TRBJ2-2	NA
CASSLGQGDINIQYF	TGCGCCAGCAGCTTGGGTCAGGGGGATATAAACATTCAGTACTTC	TRBV5-1	TRBD1	TRBJ2-4	few
CASSLGAQETQYF	TGTGCCAGCAGCTTAGGGGCGCAAGAGACCCAGTACTTC	TRBV5-6	NA	TRBJ2-5	NA
CASSPGKSNQPQHF	TGTGCCAGCAGTCCGGGAAAGAGCAATCAGCCCCAGCATTTT	TRBV27	NA	TRBJ1-5	once
CASSFHTTGQGKGEQFF	TGTGCCAGCAGTTTTCATACGACGGGACAGGGTAAAGGTGAGCAGTTCTTC	TRBV5-6	TRBD1	TRBJ2-1	NA
CASSLAPGLAGRREQYF	TGTGCCAGCAGCTTGGCCCCGGGACTAGCGGGGAGAAGGGAGCAGTACTTC	TRBV5-4	TRBD2	TRBJ2-7	NA
CASSSVQGSGEQFF	TGCGCCAGCAGCTCTGTCCAGGGTTCGGGTGAGCAGTTCTTC	TRBV5-1	NA	TRBJ2-1	NA
CASGRDYYNEQFF	TGTGCCAGCGGCCGGGACTACTACAATGAGCAGTTCTTC	TRBV27	TRBD2	TRBJ2-1	once
CATSRADRVDRAFF	TGTGCCACCAGCAGAGCGGACAGGGTTGATCGGGCTTTCTTT	TRBV15	TRBD1	TRBJ1-1	NA
CASRKAQGAISPLHF	TGTGCCAGCAGGAAGGCCCAGGGGGCGATTTCACCCCTCCACTTT	TRBV6-5	TRBD1	TRBJ1-6	NA
CASRQGLSTDTQYF	TGTGCCTCCAGACAGGGTTTAAGCACAGATACGCAGTATTTT	TRBV30	TRBD1	TRBJ2-3	NA
CASSQSRDRTF	TGTGCCAGCAGCCAATCCCGGGACAGGACATTT	TRBV7-9	TRBD1	TRBJ2-7	NA
CASSWTGKTDTQYF	TGTGCCAGCAGCTGGACAGGGAAGACAGATACGCAGTATTTT	TRBV11-2	TRBD1	TRBJ2-3	NA
CAISQRPPSGGSTGELFF	TGTGCCATCAGCCAACGTCCTCCTAGCGGGGGGTCCACCGGGGAGCTGTTTTTT	TRBV10-3	TRBD2	TRBJ2-2	NA
CASSTAGSGNTIYF	TGTGCCAGCAGCACAGCGGGCTCTGGAAACACCATATATTTT	TRBV9	NA	TRBJ1-3	NA
CASNREAGSPLHF	TGTGCCAGTAACCGAGAGGCTGGATCACCCCTCCACTTT	TRBV9	NA	TRBJ1-6	NA
CASEPGQVYGYTF	TGTGCCAGCGAACCCGGACAGGTCTATGGCTACACCTTC	TRBV6-6	TRBD1	TRBJ1-2	NA
CAGSLSRYSNQPQHF	TGTGCCGGCAGTTTATCGAGGTATAGCAATCAGCCCCAGCATTTT	TRBV27	NA	TRBJ1-5	NA
CASSSPDRTYGYTF	TGTGCCAGCAGCTCCCCGGACAGAACGTATGGCTACACCTTC	TRBV7-2	NA	TRBJ1-2	NA
CASSFAVDAYNEQFF	TGTGCCAGCAGCTTCGCGGTAGACGCCTACAATGAGCAGTTCTTC	TRBV7-9	NA	TRBJ2-1	few
CASSVATGSFATQYF	TGTGCCAGCAGCGTAGCAACAGGGAGTTTCGCGACCCAGTACTTC	TRBV9	NA	TRBJ2-5	NA
CASSLIWDIAYEQYF	TGTGCCAGCAGCTTGATCTGGGACATTGCCTACGAGCAGTACTTC	TRBV5-5	NA	TRBJ2-7	few
CASSLYTGTAINEKLFF	TGTGCCAGCAGCTTGTACACCGGGACAGCTATTAATGAAAAACTGTTTTTT	TRBV5-8	TRBD1	TRBJ1-4	NA
CASSLVPGGNQPQHF	TGTGCCAGCAGCTTGGTCCCCGGGGGCAATCAGCCCCAGCATTTT	TRBV5-5	NA	TRBJ1-5	NA
CASSQDMAGRSTGELFF	TGCGCCAGCAGCCAAGATATGGCGGGGAGGAGCACCGGGGAGCTGTTTTTT	TRBV4-1	NA	TRBJ2-2	NA
CATSRAPGQGGETQYF	TGTGCCACCAGCAGAGCTCCGGGACAGGGAGGAGAGACCCAGTACTTC	TRBV15	TRBD1	TRBJ2-5	NA
CASSFYRVRFSGNTIYF	TGTGCCAGCAGCTTTTACAGGGTGAGGTTCTCTGGAAACACCATATATTTT	TRBV5-6	NA	TRBJ1-3	NA
CASSPGGYGGLNTIYF	TGTGCCAGCAGCCCGGGGGGGTATGGAGGACTGAACACCATATATTTT	TRBV5-4	NA	TRBJ1-3	NA
CASSYLGQGETQYF	TGCGCCAGCAGCTATCTGGGGCAGGGTGAGACCCAGTACTTC	TRBV5-1	NA	TRBJ2-5	NA
CASSARAGTSYEQYF	TGCGCCAGCAGCGCCCGGGCGGGGACCTCCTACGAGCAGTACTTC	TRBV5-1	NA	TRBJ2-7	NA
CASSKGGLAGGNEQFF	TGTGCCAGCAGCAAAGGGGGACTAGCGGGGGGGAATGAGCAGTTCTTC	TRBV21-1	NA	TRBJ2-1	few
CASSLAATGDYGYTF	TGTGCCAGCAGCTTGGCCGCTACAGGAGACTATGGCTACACCTTC	TRBV5-5	NA	TRBJ1-2	NA